The 26 T cell receptor beta chains in this list originate from one sample, sequenced in a study of T cell clonality in common variable immunodeficiency. The table came from immunoSEQ multiplex PCR; TCRdb's copy has only in-frame clones and leaves some out. The table lists tens of thousands of clones, no singletons, with 2.5% to 3% in the top ten. Sample: peripheral blood mononuclear cells. All receptors come from a person between 18 and 75 years old in good health.

This clone came up many times. The read ends 3 residues before the CDR3 terminus; that terminus is restored from the germline J gene. The chain joins TRBV18 to TRBJ2-2, with 10 bases fitting TRBD1. The CDR3 covers 16 residues. Germline V lookup: CDR1 KGHSH, CDR2 LQKENI. After removal of 4 bases from V and 4 bases from J, the junction contained 6 bases not matched to a gene. Incomplete CDR3 DNA: TGTGCCAGCTCACAAGACAGGGGGCTGAGCACCGGGGAG. Amino acids: CASSQDRGLSTGE. The entire CDR3 reads CASSQDRGLSTGELFF.

About this clone: A much larger clone is a single base away; this may be a read error. The missing CDR3 end, 3 residues past where the read stops, is filled in from the germline J gene. This chain links TRBV7-6 with TRBJ2-3; 8 nucleotides agree with TRBD1. Germline V gives CDR1 SGHVS, CDR2 FNYEAQ. This CDR3 has 14 amino acids. Incomplete CDR3 DNA: TGTGCCAGCAGCCCAGACAGGGGATTAGAGACG. As protein: CASSPDRGLET. The full CDR3 protein is CASSPDRGLETQYF.

The sample holds many counts of this clone. The missing CDR3 end, 3 residues past where the read stops, is filled in from the germline J gene. The chain recombines TRBV30 with TRBJ2-7; no clear D gene. The germline V gene has CDR1 GTSNPN and CDR2 SVGIG (reference sequence). The CDR3 spans 13 residues. V was pared by 2 bases and J by 0 bases, with 8 bases between. The CDR3 bases that were read are TGTGCCTGGAGTAAGCCGAACTCCTACGAG. It yields the protein CAWSKPNSYE. The whole CDR3 is CAWSKPNSYEQYF.

In this sample, this clone turned up many times. Read data end 3 residues before the CDR3 end; the end is taken from the germline J gene. The rearrangement uses TRBV29-1 and TRBJ2-4; D gene unclear. Germline assignment: CDR1 SQVTM and CDR2 ANQGSEA. V was shortened by 2 bases and J by 1 base, with 15 bases between the two germline ends. This CDR3 region has 16 residues. This CDR3 is CSVESLPGRAKNIQYF. The part of the CDR3 DNA that was read is TGCAGCGTTGAATCCTTGCCAGGCCGGGCCAAAAACATT.

This clone was counted at least ten times. Read coverage stops 3 residues before the CDR3 terminus; the germline J gene supplies the remainder. This chain connects TRBV6-1 to TRBJ1-5, with 7 bases matching TRBD1. Trimming cost V 2 bases and J 2 bases; bases outside gene matches: 6. Germline CDR1 and CDR2: MNHNS and SASEGT. CDR3 length: 16 amino acids. The DNA read from the CDR3 is TGTGCCAGCAGTGAATCCGAGGGGGCGGGCAATCAGCCC. Protein product: CASSESEGAGNQP. The whole CDR3 sequence is CASSESEGAGNQPQHF.

In this sample, this clone turned up many times. The observed sequence ends 3 residues before the CDR3 terminus, with the missing tail filled in from the germline J gene. The V call is TRBV2, the J call TRBJ1-6, with D maybe TRBD1 (5 bases). Germline V gene data show CDR1 as SNHLY and CDR2 as FYNNEI. The CDR3 is 18 amino acids. V lost 4 bases and J 7 bases, leaving 23 bases between the germline ends. CDR3 DNA, as far as it was read: TGTGCCAGCAGTGTATCGAGCAGGGAGATGGGAAGGAATTCACCC. Protein product: CASSVSSREMGRNSP. The entire CDR3 is CASSVSSREMGRNSPLHF. Full variable domain (remainder filled in from reference TRBV2 and TRBJ1-6): EPEVTQTPSHQVTQMGQEVILRCVPISNHLYFYWYRQILGQKVEFLVSFYNNEISEKSEIFDDQFSVERPDGSNFTLKIRSTKLEDSAMYFCASSVSSREMGRNSPLHFGNGTRLTVT.

This clone was counted ten times or more. The read ends 3 residues before the CDR3 terminus; that terminus is restored from the germline J gene. The chain couples TRBV9 to TRBJ2-1; no firm D call. Germline CDR1 reads SGDLS; CDR2 reads YYNGEE. V lost 4 bases, J lost 9 bases, and 23 bases lay in between. There are 16 residues in the CDR3. The part of the CDR3 DNA that was read is TGTGCCAGCAGCCCAGAGGATACAGCCCTACGTGGTGAG. Translation gives CASSPEDTALRGE. The entire CDR3 is CASSPEDTALRGEQFF.

Notes on this clone: The CDR3 is cut off 3 residues early in the read; its end comes from the germline J gene. This chain joins TRBV18 and TRBJ1-2; D gene ambiguous. Trimming removed 4 bases at V and 4 bases at J, with 13 bases between. Germline lookup yields CDR1 KGHSH and CDR2 LQKENI. The CDR3 loop spans 14 amino acids. CDR3 DNA, as far as it was read: TGTGCCAGCTCACGCGACAATCAACCCTATGGC. It specifies CASSRDNQPYG. The full CDR3 sequence reads CASSRDNQPYGYTF.

Within the sample, this clone is medium-sized. The read is 3 residues too short to cover the CDR3 end, so that end is filled in from the germline J gene. The V gene is TRBV10-3, the J gene TRBJ1-4; 10 positions agree with TRBD1. Germline values: CDR1 ENHRY, CDR2 SYGVKD. With 9 bases clipped from V and 8 bases from J, the junction kept 12 bases outside the gene matches. The CDR3 totals 15 residues. The sequenced CDR3 bases are TGTGCCATACGACAGGGGGCGCGGGTTAGGGAAAAA. Translating it yields CAIRQGARVREK. The complete CDR3 reads CAIRQGARVREKLFF.

The table lists this clone with a few counts. The read halts 3 residues ahead of the CDR3 end, with the missing end drawn from the germline J gene. The chain uses TRBV6-1 and TRBJ1-2; 9 bases line up with TRBD1. CDR1 and CDR2 (germline): MNHNS, SASEGT. This CDR3 has 15 amino acids. Here the CDR3 reads CASRETGGRGDTYTF. CDR3 bases read: TGTGCCAGCAGGGAAACAGGGGGCAGGGGAGATACC.

This clone has a count of ten or more. The read comes to an end 3 residues before the CDR3 does, leaving the germline J gene to fill in the end. The chain recombines TRBV6-2 or TRBV6-3 with TRBJ2-1; 15 nucleotides align to TRBD2. Germline V lookup: CDR1 MNHEY, CDR2 SVGEGT. The CDR3 loop spans 16 amino acids. Trimming at V came to 7 bases and at J to 8 bases, leaving 9 bases not matched to a gene. The sequenced part of the CDR3 DNA is TGTGCCAGCACCGCCCCTAGGACTAGCGGGAGGGATGAG. Its translation is CASTAPRTSGRDE. The whole CDR3 region reads CASTAPRTSGRDEQFF.

For this clone: Germline is not matched at one junction end, which may reflect a read error. The DNA ends 3 residues before the CDR3 does, and the rest of the CDR3 is filled in from the germline J gene. This specimen includes other DNA sequences encoding the same CDR3. The V gene is TRBV30, the J gene TRBJ1-3; D call uncertain. The germline gives CDR1 GTSNPN, CDR2 SVGIG (reference sequence). CDR3 length: 16 residues. This chain's CDR3 is CAWSPQAQTAGNTIYF. CDR3 DNA (partial): TGTGCCTGGAGTCCGCAGGCTCAAACTGCGGGAAACACA. The complete variable domain, with remaining parts taken from reference TRBV30 and TRBJ1-3, reads SQTIHQWPATLVQPVGSPLSLECTVEGTSNPNLYWYRQAAGRGLQLLFYSVGIGQISSEVPQNLSASRPQDRQFILSSKKLLLSDSGFYLCAWSPQAQTAGNTIYFGEGSWLTVV.

This clone has at least ten counts. The read finishes 3 residues shy of the CDR3 end, and the germline J gene is used to complete it. Additional DNA sequences in this sample encode the identical CDR3. V usage is TRBV20-1 and J usage is TRBJ1-2; 9 bases are shared with TRBD1. Germline V gene lookup returns CDR1 DFQATT and CDR2 SNEGSKA (reference sequence). The ends lost 2 bases at V and 4 bases at J; junction bases unmatched: 8. This CDR3 is built from 15 residues. The CDR3 bases that were read are TGCAGTGCTAGACCCGGGACAGGGATCTCCTATGGC. Translation gives CSARPGTGISYG. The full CDR3 is CSARPGTGISYGYTF.

The table lists this clone with a few counts. The read halts 3 residues ahead of the CDR3 end, with the missing end drawn from the germline J gene. This chain joins TRBV30 and TRBJ2-7; 7 nucleotides match TRBD2. The germline V gene encodes CDR1 GTSNPN and CDR2 SVGIG (reference sequence). This CDR3 region has 16 residues. With 2 bases clipped from V and 0 bases from J, the junction kept 10 bases outside the gene matches. The CDR3 here is CAWSPGAGWSSYEQYF. The DNA read from the CDR3 is TGTGCCTGGAGTCCTGGAGCGGGATGGAGCTCCTACGAG.

Comment on this clone: Read sequence stops 3 residues before the CDR3 end, and the germline J gene provides the missing end. V is TRBV18 and J is TRBJ2-7, with 7 positions matching TRBD1. The CDR3 has 16 residues. Germline values: CDR1 KGHSH, CDR2 LQKENI. V dropped 6 bases and J dropped 6; count of bases not matched to a gene: 17. The CDR3 loop is CASSHAQTGVRSEQYF. The covered CDR3 bases are TGTGCCAGCTCGCATGCCCAAACAGGGGTCCGGAGCGAG.

This clone has more than one count but fewer than ten. From the germline J gene comes the end of the CDR3, since the read stops 3 residues before it. The chain has TRBV30 and TRBJ1-4; TRBD1 might be the D (5 bases). CDR1 and CDR2 from the germline V gene are GTSNPN and SVGIG (reference sequence). The germline V and J ends were trimmed by 7 bases and 5 bases, with 11 bases remaining between them. There are 12 residues in the CDR3. The CDR3 sequence is CASDRGNEKLFF. Partial CDR3 DNA: TGTGCCTCCGATAGGGGAAATGAAAAA.

This clone ranks as medium-sized. The read ends 3 residues shy of where the CDR3 ends; the end is completed using the germline J gene. This sequence joins TRBV20-1 and TRBJ1-4, with 12 bases that match TRBD1. Unmatched junction bases numbered 12, after V lost 6 bases and J lost 4 bases. CDR1 is DFQATT, CDR2 SNEGSKA, per germline (reference sequence). This CDR3 contains 17 residues. CDR3 region: CSANNRDRGRVNEKLFF. The CDR3 bases that were read are TGCAGTGCCAACAACCGGGACAGGGGGCGCGTTAATGAAAAA.

The sample holds many counts of this clone. The read falls 3 residues short of the CDR3 end, and the missing part is taken from the germline J gene. This rearrangement joins TRBV10-3 to TRBJ1-1, with D possibly TRBD1 on 5 matching bases. CDR1 and CDR2 (germline): ENHRY, SYGVKD. The ends were cut back, 7 bases at V and 3 bases at J, with 18 bases in the middle. The CDR3 sequence is 15 residues long. The sequenced part of the CDR3 DNA is TGTGCCATCACCCCGAGAGCCCAGGGCTACACTGAA. Translation gives CAITPRAQGYTE. The whole CDR3 protein reads CAITPRAQGYTEAFF.

In this sample, this clone turned up a few times. CDR3 DNA, as far as it was read: TGCGCCAGCAGCTTGGAACTAGCGGTGAGCTCCTACAATGAG. It specifies CASSLELAVSSYNE. The complete CDR3 sequence is CASSLELAVSSYNEQFF. V is TRBV5-1 and J is TRBJ2-1; the match to TRBD2 covers 8 bases. The read finishes 3 residues shy of the CDR3 end, and the germline J gene is used to complete it. The CDR3 contains 17 residues. With V trimmed by 0 bases and J by 0 bases, 5 bases remained unmatched. From germline, CDR1 is SGHRS and CDR2 YFSETQ.

This clone was found a few times. The CDR3 goes on 3 residues after the read ends, and that part is filled in from the germline J gene. The chain uses TRBV5-1 and TRBJ2-7; 8 nucleotides line up with TRBD1. Germline CDR1 SGHRS, CDR2 YFSETQ. J was trimmed by 0 bases and V by 0 bases; bases with no gene match: 8. This CDR3 spans 17 amino acids. CDR3 amino acids: CASSLAGTGQSSYEQYF. The CDR3 bases that were read are TGCGCCAGCAGCTTGGCCGGGACAGGTCAGAGCTCCTACGAG.

This clone was detected ten times or more. The read ends 3 residues early relative to the CDR3; the germline J gene fills the gap. This chain joins TRBV20-1 and TRBJ1-2, with D possibly being TRBD1 (5 bases). Germline CDR1 and CDR2: DFQATT and SNEGSKA (reference sequence). The CDR3 has 13 residues. CDR3 bases read: TGCACAGCCCGGGTCGGGACTTCCTATGGC. Its protein product is CTARVGTSYG. The full CDR3 protein reads CTARVGTSYGYTF.

This clone showed up many times. The read ends 3 residues before the CDR3 terminus; that terminus is restored from the germline J gene. This sequence joins TRBV7-8 and TRBJ2-7; 9 bases fit TRBD2. This CDR3 contains 16 residues. Germline loops: CDR1 SGHVS, CDR2 FQNEAQ. J was trimmed by 6 bases and V by 5 bases; bases with no gene match: 14. Incomplete CDR3 DNA: TGTGCCAGCAGCAACCCCTCAGCGGGAGGAGCAGTCGAG. This encodes CASSNPSAGGAVE. The entire CDR3 protein is CASSNPSAGGAVEQYF.

This clone occurred many times. The observed sequence ends 3 residues before the CDR3 terminus, with the missing tail filled in from the germline J gene. The gene calls are TRBV9 and TRBJ2-1, with TRBD2 matching over 11 bases. CDR3 length: 16 residues. The germline CDR1 and CDR2 sequences are SGDLS and YYNGEE. Trimming cost V 0 bases and J 7 bases; bases outside gene matches: 6. The sequenced part of the CDR3 DNA is TGTGCCAGCAGCGTAGGGGTAGCGGGAGGGGGGAATGAG. This gives the protein CASSVGVAGGGNE. The CDR3, in full, reads CASSVGVAGGGNEQFF.

This clone occurred many times. The CDR3 is CASSFMDSLQETQYF. The CDR3 bases that were read are TGCGCCAGCAGCTTCATGGACAGCCTCCAAGAGACC. The J gene is TRBJ2-5, the V gene TRBV5-1; tentative D call: TRBD1 (6 bases). The read stops 3 residues short of the end of the CDR3; the missing end is completed from the germline J gene. V lost 2 bases, J lost 1 base, and 12 bases lay in between. This CDR3 is 15 amino acids long. Germline-derived CDR1 and CDR2 are SGHRS and YFSETQ.

This clone occurred many times. The CDR3 end is not reached by the read, which stops 3 residues before it; the germline J gene fills it in. V gene TRBV6-2 or TRBV6-3 combines with J gene TRBJ1-2; perhaps TRBD1 as D (5 bases). The germline V and J ends were trimmed by 3 bases and 2 bases, with 7 bases remaining between them. The germline V gene encodes CDR1 MNHEY and CDR2 SVGEGT. The CDR3 spans 13 residues. The CDR3: CASSYGQNYGYTF. Partial CDR3 DNA: TGTGCCAGCAGTTATGGACAAAACTATGGC.

This clone showed up many times. The CDR3 goes on 3 residues after the read ends, and that part is filled in from the germline J gene. The genes are TRBV20-1 and TRBJ2-7; D may be TRBD1 (5 bases). The germline CDR1 and CDR2 sequences are DFQATT and SNEGSKA (reference sequence). The CDR3 is made up of 14 amino acids. The V gene lost 1 base and the J gene lost 0 bases, with 10 bases spanning the gap. The CDR3 spells CSARGGESSYEQYF. The part of the CDR3 DNA that was read is TGCAGTGCTAGAGGGGGCGAGAGCTCCTACGAG.